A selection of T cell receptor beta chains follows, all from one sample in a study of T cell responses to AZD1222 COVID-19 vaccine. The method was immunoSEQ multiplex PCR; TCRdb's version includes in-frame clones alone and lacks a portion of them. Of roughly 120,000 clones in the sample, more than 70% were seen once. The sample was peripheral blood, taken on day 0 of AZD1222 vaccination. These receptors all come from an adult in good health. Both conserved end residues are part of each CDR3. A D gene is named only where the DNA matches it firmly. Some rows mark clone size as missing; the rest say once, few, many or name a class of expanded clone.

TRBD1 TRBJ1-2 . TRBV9 TGTGCCAGCAGTACAGGGGGCGCCTATGGCTACACCTTC CASSTGGAYGYTF
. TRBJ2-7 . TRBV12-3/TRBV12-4 TGTGCCAGCAGTCTAGGGCCGGGCGAGCAGTACTTC CASSLGPGEQYF
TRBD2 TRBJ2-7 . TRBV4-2 TGTGCCAGCAGCCAAGACGCGACTAGCGGATCCTACGAGCAGTACTTC CASSQDATSGSYEQYF
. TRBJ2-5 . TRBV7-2 TGTGCCAGCAGCTTAGGGCACCAGGAGACCCAGTACTTC CASSLGHQETQYF
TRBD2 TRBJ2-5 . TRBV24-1 TGTGCCACCGCACCCGGGACTAGCGGGAGGCAAGGAGAGACCCAGTACTTC CATAPGTSGRQGETQYF
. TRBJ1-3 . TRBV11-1 TGTGCCAGCAGCCCGACGGACACGCAAAACACCATATATTTT CASSPTDTQNTIYF
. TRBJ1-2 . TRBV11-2 TGTGCCAGCAGCTCCCTCCAAGGGGGAAACTATGGCTACACCTTC CASSSLQGGNYGYTF
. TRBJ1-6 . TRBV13 TGTGCCAGCAGCTTAGGTCGGCTATCGGGAAGCTCCTATAATTCACCCCTCCACTTT CASSLGRLSGSSYNSPLHF
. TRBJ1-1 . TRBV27 TGTGCCAGCAGTCTCCTACAGGCCAACACTGAAGCTTTCTTT CASSLLQANTEAFF
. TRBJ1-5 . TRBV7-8 TGTGCCAGCAGCTTAAACAGCCTCCGTAGCAATCAGCCCCAGCATTTT CASSLNSLRSNQPQHF
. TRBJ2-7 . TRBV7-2 TGTGCCAGCAGCTGGCAAGGGACGACGTACGAGCAGTACTTC CASSWQGTTYEQYF
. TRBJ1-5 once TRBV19 TGTGCCAGTAGTAGGGGCCTTTATCAGCCCCAGCATTTT CASSRGLYQPQHF
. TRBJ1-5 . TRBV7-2 TGTGCCAGCAGCTTAGGGCAGGATCAGCCCCAGCATTTT CASSLGQDQPQHF
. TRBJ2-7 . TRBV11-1 TGTGCCAGCAGCTTAGTTGGCAGCTCCTACGAGCAGTACTTC CASSLVGSSYEQYF
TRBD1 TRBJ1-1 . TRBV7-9 TGTGCCAGCAGCTTCGACAGGGGAGTACGAGCTTTCTTT CASSFDRGVRAFF
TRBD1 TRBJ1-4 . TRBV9 TGTGCCAGCAGCGGGGACAGGGGGGTAAATGAAAAACTGTTTTTT CASSGDRGVNEKLFF
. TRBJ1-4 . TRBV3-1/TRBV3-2 TGTGCCAGCAGCCAAGGACCCGTCGGCAATGAAAAACTGTTTTTT CASSQGPVGNEKLFF
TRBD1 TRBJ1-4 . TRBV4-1 TGCGCCAGCAGCCAAGAGGGGACAGGGAACGAAAAACTGTTTTTT CASSQEGTGNEKLFF
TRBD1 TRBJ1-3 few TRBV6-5 TGTGCCAGCAATACAGGGGTAGACTCTGGAAACACCATATATTTT CASNTGVDSGNTIYF
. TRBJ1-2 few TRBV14 TGTGCCAGCACCCCTCACCAACTAAGCGGGGGCTACACCTTC CASTPHQLSGGYTF
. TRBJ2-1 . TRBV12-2 TGTGCAAGTCGCTTGACCTGCCCTAGCTCCTACAATGAGCAGTTCTTC CASRLTCPSSYNEQFF
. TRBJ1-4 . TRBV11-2 TGTGCCAGCAGCTTAGTGGGAGGAGGAAATGAAAAACTGTTTTTT CASSLVGGGNEKLFF
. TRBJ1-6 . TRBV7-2 TGTGCCAGCACCTCCTCCGGGACGTATGATTCACCCCTCCACTTT CASTSSGTYDSPLHF
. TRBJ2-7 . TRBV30 TGTGCCTGGAGTGTAGGGTGGGACTACGAGCAGTACTTC CAWSVGWDYEQYF
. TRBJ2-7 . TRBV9 TGTGCCAGCAGCGGCAGTGGGGAGTACGAGCAGTACTTC CASSGSGEYEQYF
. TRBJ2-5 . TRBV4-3 TGCGCCAGCAGCCAAGATGCGGGACCCCGAGAGACCCAGTACTTC CASSQDAGPRETQYF
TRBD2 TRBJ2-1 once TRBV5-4 TGTGCCAGCAGCTCCACCCTAGCGCGGGGGGGCTACAATGAGCAGTTCTTC CASSSTLARGGYNEQFF
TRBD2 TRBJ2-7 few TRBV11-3 TGTGCCAGCAGCCGGGGGGGTGCTTCCTACGAGCAGTACTTC CASSRGGASYEQYF
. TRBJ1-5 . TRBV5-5 TGTGCCAGCAGCTTGGTGGCAGTCGGTCAGCCCCAGCATTTT CASSLVAVGQPQHF
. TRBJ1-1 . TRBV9 TGTGCCAGCAGCGCCCGACGGGCAGGGGATACTGAAGCTTTCTTT CASSARRAGDTEAFF
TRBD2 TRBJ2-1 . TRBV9 TGTGCCAGCAGCGTAACTAGCGGCTCCTACAATGAGCAGTTCTTC CASSVTSGSYNEQFF
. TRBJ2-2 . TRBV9 TGTGCCAGCAGCGCCGACCAGGGGTACACCGGGGAGCTGTTTTTT CASSADQGYTGELFF
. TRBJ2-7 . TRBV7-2 TGTGCCAGCAGCATAGGACCCGGGCGCGCCTACGAGCAGTACTTC CASSIGPGRAYEQYF
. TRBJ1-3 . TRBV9 TGTGCCAGCAGCTCGTCTCTACCAGCGCGTAGAAACACCATATATTTT CASSSSLPARRNTIYF